This TCR beta chain is from a study of PD-1 blockade in classical Hodgkin lymphoma. This CDR3 contains 11 residues. Looked up from germline, CDR1 is DFQATT and CDR2 is SNEGSKA (reference sequence). V lost 3 bases and J 7 bases, leaving 9 bases between the germline ends. There are a few counts of this clone. Each patient relapsed following autologous stem cell transplantation, and prior brentuximab vedotin exposure differed. This table comes from immunoSEQ multiplex PCR, and its TCRdb copy is limited to in-frame clones, with some not included. The sample gives under 30,000 clones, 70% to 75% of which show up once; under 3.5% is in the top ten.

The TCR comes from a human donor with classical Hodgkin lymphoma. The V gene is TRBV20-1, the J gene TRBJ2-5; TRBD2 is a possible D gene (6 bases). Material: peripheral blood mononuclear cells (PBMCs), obtained before the second cycle of nivolumab. DNA of the CDR3: TGCAGTGCTAGTCTCGGGGGGACCCAGTACTTC. Residues: CSASLGGTQYF.